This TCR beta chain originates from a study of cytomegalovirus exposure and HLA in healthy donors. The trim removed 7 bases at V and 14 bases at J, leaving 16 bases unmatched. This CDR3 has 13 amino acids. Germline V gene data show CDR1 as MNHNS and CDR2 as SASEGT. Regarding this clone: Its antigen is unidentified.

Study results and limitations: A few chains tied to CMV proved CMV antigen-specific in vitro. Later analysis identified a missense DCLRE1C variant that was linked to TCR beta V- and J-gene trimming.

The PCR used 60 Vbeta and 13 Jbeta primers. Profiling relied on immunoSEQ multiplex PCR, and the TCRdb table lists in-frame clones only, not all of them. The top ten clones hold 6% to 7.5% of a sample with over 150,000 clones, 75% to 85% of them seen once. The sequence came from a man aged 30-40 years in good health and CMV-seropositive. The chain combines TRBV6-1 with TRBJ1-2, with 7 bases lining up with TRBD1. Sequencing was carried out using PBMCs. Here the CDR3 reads CASKQGETGPRTF. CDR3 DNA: TGTGCCAGCAAGCAGGGGGAGACAGGGCCGCGGACCTTC.